This TCR beta chain was profiled in a study of T-cell memory formation after mild COVID-19. Findings and caveats of the study: CD4+ contracting clones were mainly CM and EM; CD8+ ones, EMRA. Cross-reactive memory apparently joined, as some responding clones appeared in pre-infection memory. From day 15 to 85, contracting clones were balanced between CD4 and CD8, whereas later expanders leaned toward CD4+.

TCRdb recomputed calls from the 5' RACE reads with MiXCR, one row per CDR3 protein. Of some 250,000 distinct CDR3 sequences in the sample, roughly a tenth were seen once. This clonotype has more than one count but fewer than ten. Its antigen is as yet unknown. This CDR3 contains 13 residues. Germline CDR1 and CDR2: LNHNV and YYDKDF (reference sequence). V gave up 5 bases and J gave up 0 bases, with 8 bases separating them. J is TRBJ2-7 and V is TRBV15; D is uncertain. The TCR comes from a man aged 18 to 30 who had mild COVID-19 (a few samples of this study predate the infection). Cell type and time point are not known. Sequenced input: PBMCs or a T cell subset sorted from them (not recorded which). CDR3 region: CATSRAGSYEQYF. Written as DNA, the CDR3 is TGTGCCACCAGCCGTGCAGGCTCCTACGAGCAGTACTTC.